Shown below are 28 T cell receptor beta chains from a single sample sequenced in a study of human T cells and chemical hapten exposure. Each CDR3 protein is one row after TCRdb ran MiXCR on the 5' RACE reads. The sample has 110,000 or so distinct CDR3 sequences, approximately 19% seen once. Extraction of total RNA was performed on unfractionated whole blood. These receptors all come from a human donor in good health.

The chain has TRBV28 and TRBJ2-7, with D uncertain. Per the germline V gene, CDR1 is MDHEN and CDR2 is SYDVKM. This CDR3 is built from 11 residues. The V and J ends lost 6 bases and 2 bases respectively, with 5 bases between them. The CDR3 sequence: CASRRTYEQYF. CDR3 sequence (DNA): TGTGCCAGCAGACGAACCTACGAGCAGTACTTC.

This clonotype came up a few times. The gene calls are TRBV29-1 and TRBJ2-4; D remains unclear. Germline-derived CDR1 and CDR2 are SQVTM and ANQGSEA. CDR3 length equals 14 residues. V was cut by 4 bases and J by 8 bases, with 18 bases left in between. The CDR3 spells CSVVLGRMLDIQYF. CDR3 in DNA: TGCAGCGTTGTACTGGGCAGGATGCTAGACATTCAGTACTTC.

This clonotype is a singleton in its sample. A read error may account for a junction end that differs from germline. This sequence joins TRBV7-7 and TRBJ2-7, with 7 bases matching TRBD2. The CDR3 spans 15 residues. Germline values: CDR1 SSHAT, CDR2 FNYEAQ (reference sequence). CDR3 in amino acids: CASSLAAGGIGEQYF. The CDR3 DNA reads as TGTGCTAGCAGCTTAGCCGCCGGGGGGATAGGCGAGCAGTACTTC.

This clonotype was counted only a few times. The chain employs TRBV3-1 and TRBJ1-1; 8 nucleotides match TRBD1. V trimming: 3 bases; J trimming: 4 bases; junction bases outside the gene matches: 4. This CDR3 is 14 amino acids long. In germline, CDR1 is LGHDT, CDR2 YNNKEL (reference sequence). In DNA, the CDR3 is TGTGCCAGCAGCCATGGACAGGGCGGCACTGAAGCTTTCTTT. Protein: CASSHGQGGTEAFF.

CDR3 in DNA: TGCAGTGCTCCCTTGCGGGGGGGGGTCCCCTACGAGCAGTACTTC. This sequence encodes CSAPLRGGVPYEQYF. The chain carries TRBV20-1 and TRBJ2-7; 9 bases are shared with TRBD2. J was trimmed by 2 bases and V by 5 bases; bases with no gene match: 10. Germline-derived CDR1 and CDR2 are DFQATT and SNEGSKA (reference sequence). The CDR3 totals 15 residues.

This chain connects TRBV19 to TRBJ2-7; TRBD1 matches at 7 bases. J gave up 6 bases and V 5 bases, and 7 bases lay outside the gene matches. The V gene's germline CDR1 is LNHDA and CDR2 SQIVND (reference sequence). The CDR3 has 13 residues. The CDR3 here is CASSQSGQVEQYF. The CDR3 DNA reads TGTGCCAGTAGTCAATCAGGACAGGTCGAGCAGTACTTC.

The table lists this clonotype with a few counts. V gene TRBV7-9 combines with J gene TRBJ1-4; the D gene is possibly TRBD1 (6 bases). The V and J ends lost 3 bases and 6 bases respectively, with 17 bases between them. Per germline, CDR1 SEHNR and CDR2 FQNEAQ (reference sequence). CDR3 size: 16 residues. The DNA for the CDR3 is TGTGCCAGCAGCTTCTCGAAACAGGGAAAAGATGAAAAACTGTTTTTT. Translated, it gives CASSFSKQGKDEKLFF.

The chain combines TRBV29-1 with TRBJ1-2, with 9 bases identical to TRBD1. V was clipped by 6 bases and J by 1 base; unmatched bases: 6. Germline CDR1 is SQVTM and CDR2 is ANQGSEA. The CDR3 is made up of 14 amino acids. CDR3 protein: CSVAGQGHNYGYTF. The CDR3 bases are TGCAGCGTAGCCGGACAGGGGCATAACTATGGCTACACCTTC.

This clonotype was observed a handful of times. This rearrangement joins TRBV2 to TRBJ2-3; no definite D call. The CDR3 sequence is 9 residues long. The ends were cut back, 10 bases at V and 2 bases at J, with 1 base in the middle. CDR1 is SNHLY and CDR2 is FYNNEI in the germline V gene. The CDR3: CAITDTQYF. The CDR3 DNA sequence: TGTGCCATCACAGATACGCAGTATTTT.

A few counts support this clonotype. This chain connects TRBV9 to TRBJ2-3; 8 nucleotides agree with TRBD2. The V segment lost 2 bases and the J segment 4 bases; nucleotides outside the gene matches: 6. The CDR3 consists of 15 residues. Germline lookup yields CDR1 SGDLS and CDR2 YYNGEE. For the CDR3, the DNA is TGTGCCAGCAGCGTTGGAGCGGGAGCAGCAGATACGCAGTATTTT. Protein product: CASSVGAGAADTQYF.

V and J are TRBV29-1 and TRBJ2-3; tentatively, D is TRBD1 (5 bases). This CDR3 comprises 14 residues. Looked up from germline, CDR1 is SQVTM and CDR2 is ANQGSEA. V was pared by 4 bases and J by 6 bases, with 17 bases between. Here the CDR3 DNA reads TGCAGCGTTGTGTTACAGGTCGGGCCGGATACGCAGTATTTT. This sequence encodes CSVVLQVGPDTQYF.

The rearrangement links TRBV3-1 to TRBJ1-1, with TRBD1 as a possible D gene (5 bases). The CDR3 is made up of 13 amino acids. In germline, CDR1 is LGHDT, CDR2 YNNKEL (reference sequence). V shed 3 bases and J shed 4 bases, with 9 bases lying between them. As DNA, the CDR3 is TGTGCCAGCAGCCAGGGGCGGATCACTGAAGCTTTCTTT. It codes for CASSQGRITEAFF.

This clonotype was seen a handful of times. The rearrangement uses TRBV29-1 and TRBJ1-2, with 10 bases lining up with TRBD1. The germline CDR1 and CDR2 sequences are SQVTM and ANQGSEA. This CDR3 contains 14 residues. V was clipped by 6 bases and J by 6 bases; unmatched bases: 10. CDR3 coding DNA: TGCAGCGTGGCCGGGACAGGGGAATTAGATGGCTACACCTTC. The encoded protein is CSVAGTGELDGYTF.

This clonotype was seen a few times. The chain combines TRBV29-1 with TRBJ1-3; D not resolved. Per the germline V gene, CDR1 is SQVTM and CDR2 is ANQGSEA. The CDR3 sequence is 11 residues long. Trimming took 7 bases from V and 2 from J, leaving 6 bases between them. In DNA, the CDR3 is TGCAGCGGGCAGGCTGGAAACACCATATATTTT. This encodes CSGQAGNTIYF.

The chain links TRBV5-1 to TRBJ2-3, with D unclear. There are 14 residues in the CDR3. The ends were cut back, 4 bases at V and 3 bases at J, with 12 bases in the middle. CDR1 and CDR2 from the germline V gene are SGHRS and YFSETQ. This CDR3 is CASSQEGITDTQYF. The CDR3 bases are TGCGCCAGCAGCCAGGAAGGGATAACAGATACGCAGTATTTT.

The rearrangement joins TRBV13 to TRBJ1-1, with D possibly matching TRBD1 (6 bases). This CDR3 region has 13 residues. Germline V gene data show CDR1 as PRHDT and CDR2 as FYEKMQ (reference sequence). V was pared by 1 base and J by 8 bases, with 11 bases between. The CDR3 sequence is CASSLAQGSEAFF. As DNA, the CDR3 is TGTGCCAGCAGCTTAGCACAGGGCAGCGAAGCTTTCTTT.

The rearrangement joins TRBV5-4 to TRBJ2-7; D is possibly TRBD1 or TRBD2 (5 bases each). The V end was cut by 3 bases, the J end by 3 bases, with 10 bases between. Germline CDR1 is SGHNT and CDR2 is YYREEE (reference sequence). CDR3 size: 13 residues. This CDR3 is CASSSGTNYEQYF. The CDR3 DNA sequence: TGTGCCAGCAGCTCCGGGACCAACTACGAGCAGTACTTC.

The chain is built from TRBV28 and TRBJ2-3; 7 positions agree with TRBD2. Germline V gene lookup returns CDR1 MDHEN and CDR2 SYDVKM. V lost 4 bases, J lost 0 bases, and 19 bases stayed unmatched. The CDR3 has 20 amino acids. Here the CDR3 reads CASSYASSWGLAASTDTQYF. The CDR3 bases are TGTGCCAGCAGTTACGCCTCCTCCTGGGGTCTAGCGGCTAGCACAGATACGCAGTATTTT.

The chain uses TRBV6-6 and TRBJ1-4; D unclear. V lost 2 bases and J lost 6, with 4 bases in between. CDR1 is MNHNY, CDR2 SVGAGI, per germline (reference sequence). CDR3 length equals 12 residues. The CDR3 coding sequence is TGTGCCAGCAGTTACGAGGATGAAAAACTGTTTTTT. It specifies CASSYEDEKLFF.

Comment on this clonotype: One end of the junction does not line up with germline, which may come from a read error. V gene TRBV10-1 combines with J gene TRBJ2-3; D uncertain. The CDR3 sequence is 16 residues long. Germline lookup yields CDR1 WNHNN and CDR2 SYGVQD (reference sequence). The CDR3 spells CPSSDPSGLGTDTQYF. DNA of the CDR3: TGCCCCAGCAGTGACCCCTCCGGGCTTGGCACAGATACGCAGTATTTT.

This clonotype was seen only a few times. The chain recombines TRBV6-1 with TRBJ2-3; TRBD2 matches at 8 bases. From germline, CDR1 is MNHNS and CDR2 SASEGT. This CDR3 is 16 amino acids long. With 6 bases clipped from V and 0 bases from J, the junction kept 8 bases outside the gene matches. CDR3 amino acids: CASSKAASGSTDTQYF. Written as DNA, the CDR3 is TGTGCCAGCAGCAAAGCGGCTAGCGGGAGCACAGATACGCAGTATTTT.

This clonotype was counted only a few times. The chain combines TRBV3-1 with TRBJ2-3, with D perhaps TRBD2 (6 bases). Trimming removed 5 bases from V and 3 bases from J, with 15 bases in between. Germline V gene sequence: CDR1 LGHDT, CDR2 YNNKEL (reference sequence). The CDR3 loop spans 15 amino acids. CDR3 residues: CASSARDLGTDTQYF. The DNA for the CDR3 is TGTGCCAGCAGCGCCCGGGACTTGGGGACAGATACGCAGTATTTT.

This rearrangement joins TRBV28 to TRBJ2-5; TRBD1 aligns across 10 bases. The CDR3 runs 14 residues. Germline CDR1 MDHEN, CDR2 SYDVKM. Trimming removed 4 bases from V and 4 bases from J; junction bases left unmatched: 3. CDR3 sequence (DNA): TGTGCCAGCAGTTCTGACAGGGGGCGAGAGACCCAGTACTTC. The encoded protein is CASSSDRGRETQYF.

This clonotype occurred a few times. The genes are TRBV10-3 and TRBJ2-7, with D possibly matching TRBD2 (8 bases). This CDR3 has 16 residues. Per the germline V gene, CDR1 is ENHRY and CDR2 is SYGVKD. Trimming pared 8 bases from V and 5 bases from J, leaving 25 bases between. The CDR3 DNA follows: TGTGCCATCGGACGGGAGGGGGCGAGGTCTTCCCACGAGCAGTACTTC. Translated, it gives CAIGREGARSSHEQYF.

The chain combines TRBV11-2 with TRBJ1-1, with 10 bases lining up with TRBD1. Per germline, CDR1 SGHAT and CDR2 FQNNGV. CDR3 length equals 12 residues. V lost 6 bases, J lost 10 bases, and 5 bases stayed unmatched. In DNA, the CDR3 is TGTGCCAGCAGTGACAGGGGGCACAGAGCTTTCTTT. Its protein product is CASSDRGHRAFF.

The chain carries TRBV10-3 and TRBJ2-3; TRBD1 matches at 11 bases. Germline-derived CDR1 and CDR2 are ENHRY and SYGVKD. CDR3 length: 17 residues. The V and J ends lost 2 bases and 9 bases, in that order; junction bases with no gene match: 13. In nucleotides, the CDR3 is TGTGCCATCAGTGAGAGCCCCGGGACAGGGGGTGGTCGCACGCAGTATTTT. Amino acids: CAISESPGTGGGRTQYF.

There are a few counts of this clonotype. This rearrangement joins TRBV5-1 to TRBJ2-7; TRBD2 matches at 8 bases. Looked up from germline, CDR1 is SGHRS and CDR2 is YFSETQ. The CDR3 is made up of 14 amino acids. V lost 4 bases, J lost 4 bases, and 7 bases stayed unmatched. The CDR3 spells CASSESGSYYEQYF. DNA of the CDR3: TGCGCCAGCAGCGAGAGCGGGAGCTATTACGAGCAGTACTTC.

This clonotype was counted at least ten times. The CDR3 bases are TGCGCCAGGGAGGGGGCAGCGAATGAGCAGTTCTTC. It specifies CAREGAANEQFF. V usage is TRBV4-1 and J usage is TRBJ2-1; D might be TRBD1 (7 bases). The CDR3 contains 12 residues. Germline CDR1 reads MGHRA; CDR2 reads YSYEKL. V lost 9 bases and J 7 bases, leaving 13 bases between the germline ends.